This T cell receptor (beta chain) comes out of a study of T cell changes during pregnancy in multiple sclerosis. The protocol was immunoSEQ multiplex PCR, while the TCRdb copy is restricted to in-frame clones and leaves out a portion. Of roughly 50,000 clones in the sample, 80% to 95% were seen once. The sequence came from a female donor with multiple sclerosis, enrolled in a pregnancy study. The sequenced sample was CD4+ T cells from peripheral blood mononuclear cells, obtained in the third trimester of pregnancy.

The CDR3, as DNA: TGTGCCAGCAGGCAACAGGACCATAGCAATCAGCCCCAGCATTTT. This encodes CASRQQDHSNQPQHF. The chain joins TRBV6-6 to TRBJ1-5, with D possibly matching TRBD1 (5 bases). V was clipped by 6 bases and J by 0 bases, with 12 bases between them. The length of the CDR3 is 15 residues. From germline, CDR1 is MNHNY and CDR2 SVGAGI (reference sequence).